This TCR beta chain was observed in a study of CD8+ T cells in alopecia areata. This clone was seen more than once but under ten times. Treatment in this sample: oral pan-JAK inhibitor, 5-10 mg twice daily. This CDR3 comprises 16 residues. The junction had 5 bases not matched to a gene; V was cut back by 5 bases and J by 0 bases. Germline-derived CDR1 and CDR2 are SGHAT and FQNNGV. Investigators isolated RNA and reverse transcribed it into cDNA to act as the sequencing template. Method: immunoSEQ multiplex PCR; TCRdb's copy keeps in-frame clones and lacks some. Of about 160,000 clones listed, under 70% are singletons.

The material was CD4+ T cells sorted from blood, obtained at week 4, from a patient treated with tofacitinib. The receptor was isolated from a human donor with alopecia areata. The genes are TRBV11-2 and TRBJ2-2, with 8 bases fitting TRBD1. The CDR3 sequence is CASSRTGLTNTGELFF. For the CDR3, the DNA is TGTGCCAGCAGCCGGACAGGGTTAACGAACACCGGGGAGCTGTTTTTT.